These 5 T cell receptor beta chains originate from one sample sequenced in a study of regulatory T cells in long-lasting Graves disease. As for time point: persistent/refractory GD, antithyroid drugs over 5 years with positive TRAb. RNA isolated from PBMCs was used to make the TCR library. HTBI primers from iRepertoire and Arm-PCR of CDR3 regions yielded the TCR beta libraries. TCRdb used MiXCR to reprocess the multiplex PCR reads, holding one entry per CDR3 protein. Here the sample spans 360,000 or so distinct CDR3 sequences, 20% to 25% being singletons. This specimen consisted of peripheral blood mononuclear cells (PBMCs), obtained when the disease was refractory, from a patient treated with antithyroid drugs. The receptors originated from a woman in her thirties or forties with Graves disease.

V usage is TRBV12-3 or TRBV12-4 and J usage is TRBJ2-1; 9 nucleotides agree with TRBD1. The CDR3 has 15 residues. Germline trimming cut 6 bases from V and 3 bases from J; bases unmatched to any gene: 6. The CDR3 sequence is CASSLGTGIYNEQFF. The CDR3 DNA sequence: TGTGCCAGCAGCTTGGGGACAGGGATCTACAATGAGCAGTTCTTC.

This clonotype came up a few times. This chain links TRBV11-2 with TRBJ2-1; D uncertain. Looked up from germline, CDR1 is SGHAT and CDR2 is FQNNGV. The V end was cut by 7 bases, the J end by 5 bases, with 15 bases between. The CDR3 has 14 amino acids. The CDR3 loop is CASTPSRWDNEQFF. The CDR3 coding sequence is TGTGCCAGCACCCCGTCTAGATGGGACAATGAGCAGTTCTTC.

The table lists this clonotype with many counts. This rearrangement joins TRBV3-1 to TRBJ2-5, with TRBD1 matching 7 bases. The CDR3 totals 14 residues. Germline CDR1 and CDR2: LGHDT and YNNKEL (reference sequence). J was trimmed by 2 bases and V by 2 bases; bases with no gene match: 2. CDR3 sequence (DNA): TGTGCCAGCAGCCAACAGGACAGGCAAGAGACCCAGTACTTC. Amino acid sequence: CASSQQDRQETQYF.

V and J are TRBV5-1 and TRBJ1-1; 9 nucleotides match TRBD1. V gave up 2 bases and J gave up 0 bases; unmatched junction bases: 8. CDR3 size: 17 residues. The germline CDR1 and CDR2 sequences are SGHRS and YFSETQ. The CDR3 DNA reads TGCGCCAGCAGCTTCGCCGGGACAGGGATTATGAACACTGAAGCTTTCTTT. This gives the protein CASSFAGTGIMNTEAFF. Using reference TRBV5-1 and TRBJ1-1 for the parts outside the CDR3, the full variable domain is KAGVTQTPRYLIKTRGQQVTLSCSPISGHRSVSWYQQTPGQGLQFLFEYFSETQRNKGNFPGRFSGRQFSNSRSEMNVSTLELGDSALYLCASSFAGTGIMNTEAFFGQGTRLTVV.

The genes are TRBV10-3 and TRBJ2-6, with D possibly matching TRBD2 (5 bases). Germline lookup yields CDR1 ENHRY and CDR2 SYGVKD. There are 14 residues in the CDR3. V lost 4 bases to trimming and J lost 4 bases, with 8 bases between them. CDR3 coding DNA: TGTGCCATCAGTGGATCGGGGGGGGCCAACGTCCTGACTTTC. Encoded protein: CAISGSGGANVLTF.